This T cell receptor beta chain stems from a study of CD8+ T cells in alopecia areata. Once RNA had been extracted, it was reverse transcribed into cDNA to act as the sequencing template. Generated by immunoSEQ multiplex PCR, the TCRdb table keeps only in-frame clones and is missing some. The sample has approximately 13,000 clones, approximately 53% seen once. CD25+CD127- cells were sorted from CD4+ cells in about 5 patients. Peripheral blood and lesional scalp punch biopsies were taken from alopecia areata patients. This receptor was taken from a human donor with alopecia areata. Source material: CD4+ Tregs sorted from blood.

The CDR3 nucleotides read TGCGCCAGCAGCCAAGATCTGGGACTACCGAACAATGAGCAGTTCTTC. It specifies CASSQDLGLPNNEQFF. This chain uses TRBV4-1 with TRBJ2-1, with 7 bases lining up with TRBD2. J lost 5 bases, V lost 0 bases, and 7 bases had no gene match. This CDR3 spans 16 amino acids. Looked up from germline, CDR1 is MGHRA and CDR2 is YSYEKL.